Listed below are T cell receptor beta chains from one sample, sequenced in a study of blood T cells in healthy people across ages. TCRdb redid the calling of the 5' RACE reads with MiXCR, one entry per CDR3 protein. The repertoire holds around 940,000 distinct CDR3 sequences, roughly 51% seen once, with around 21% in the top ten. The material sequenced was blood. The receptors here all came from a woman aged 60-75 years in good health. Both conserved end residues are part of each CDR3. The D gene is left open where the match is weak. Expanded clones get a size class; other rows say once, few or many, or leave the size out.

j_call clone_size v_call d_call cdr3_aa cdr3_nt
TRBJ2-3 NA TRBV20-1 TRBD2 CSAAGGGPSQDTQYF TGCAGTGCAGCCGGGGGAGGGCCCTCACAAGATACGCAGTATTTT
TRBJ2-7 few TRBV6-2/TRBV6-3 NA CASRGRSEQYF TGTGCCAGCAGGGGACGATCCGAGCAGTACTTC
TRBJ2-7 few TRBV7-2 NA CASSLSVYEQYF TGTGCCAGCAGCTTATCGGTCTACGAGCAGTACTTC
TRBJ2-3 NA TRBV19 NA CASSTSASNSYNEQYF TGTGCCAGTAGTACATCAGCGTCCAACTCCTACAATGAGCAGTATTTT
TRBJ2-3 NA TRBV29-1 NA CSVLGDSSSTDTQYF TGCAGCGTCCTAGGGGACTCCTCTAGCACAGATACGCAGTATTTT
TRBJ2-1 few TRBV27 TRBD2 CASSLGRETFF TGTGCCAGCAGTTTGGGGCGGGAGACGTTCTTC
TRBJ2-1 NA TRBV20-1 TRBD2 CSASSGRPTYNEQFF TGCAGTGCCAGTAGCGGGAGGCCCACCTACAATGAGCAGTTCTTC
TRBJ2-7 NA TRBV5-1 NA CASSWAGPNNSYEQYF TGCGCCAGCAGCTGGGCCGGTCCGAACAACTCCTACGAGCAGTACTTC
TRBJ2-3 few TRBV20-1 NA CSAGKGYTDTQYF TGCAGTGCTGGCAAGGGGTACACAGATACGCAGTATTTT
TRBJ1-5 NA TRBV7-2 NA CASSLQPSGQPQHF TGTGCCAGCAGCTTACAGCCGTCGGGTCAGCCCCAGCATTTT
TRBJ2-2 NA TRBV20-1 NA CSARRTPNTGELFF TGCAGTGCTAGAAGGACTCCGAACACCGGGGAGCTGTTTTTT
TRBJ2-7 NA TRBV21-1 NA CASRARQGLRLYEQYF TGTGCCAGCAGGGCCCGACAGGGACTAAGACTCTACGAGCAGTACTTC
TRBJ2-7 NA TRBV9 NA CASSRVNSYEQYF TGTGCCAGCAGCCGCGTAAACTCCTACGAGCAGTACTTC
TRBJ2-5 NA TRBV29-1 NA CSEAESQETQYF TGCAGCGAAGCAGAGAGCCAAGAGACCCAGTACTTC
TRBJ2-5 NA TRBV14 NA CASSQGSQTLWGIQETQYF TGTGCCAGCAGCCAGGGAAGTCAGACACTGTGGGGTATCCAAGAGACCCAGTACTTC
TRBJ2-5 NA TRBV12-3/TRBV12-4 NA CASSFGTQSREQYF TGTGCCAGCAGTTTCGGGACGCAATCGAGGGAGCAGTACTTC
TRBJ1-2 few TRBV20-1 TRBD1 CSAVSPGQAGNYGYTF TGCAGTGCAGTGTCACCGGGACAGGCCGGAAACTATGGCTACACCTTC
TRBJ1-6 NA TRBV19 NA CASSDRGRGPLHF TGTGCCAGTAGTGACCGGGGAAGAGGACCCCTCCACTTT